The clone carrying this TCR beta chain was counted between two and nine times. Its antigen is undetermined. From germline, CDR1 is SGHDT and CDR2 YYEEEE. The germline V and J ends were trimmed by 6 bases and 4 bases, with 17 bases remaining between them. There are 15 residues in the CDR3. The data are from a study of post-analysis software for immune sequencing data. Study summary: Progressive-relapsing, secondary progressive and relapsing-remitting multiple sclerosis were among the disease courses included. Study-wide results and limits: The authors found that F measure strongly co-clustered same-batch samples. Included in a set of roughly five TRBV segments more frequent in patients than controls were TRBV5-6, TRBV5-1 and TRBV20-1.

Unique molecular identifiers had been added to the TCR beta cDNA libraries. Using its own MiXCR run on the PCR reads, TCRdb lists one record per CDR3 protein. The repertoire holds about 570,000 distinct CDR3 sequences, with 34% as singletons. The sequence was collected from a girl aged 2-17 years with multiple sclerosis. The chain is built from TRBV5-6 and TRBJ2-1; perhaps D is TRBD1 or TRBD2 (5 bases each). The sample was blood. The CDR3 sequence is CASTPKGPLYNEQFF. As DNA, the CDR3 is TGTGCCAGCACCCCGAAGGGACCCCTTTACAATGAGCAGTTCTTC.